The 9 T cell receptor beta chains presented below share a single source sample, sequenced in a study of fetal regulatory T cell absence and autoimmunity. Sequenced by immunoSEQ multiplex PCR; TCRdb stores in-frame clones only, minus some. The sample has 95,000 or so clones; around 72% are singletons. The sequenced sample consisted of pancreas tissue. The source is a male donor with IPEX syndrome.

The V call is TRBV5-4, the J call TRBJ2-3, with 12 positions matching TRBD2. With V trimmed by 0 bases and J by 3 bases, 5 bases remained unmatched. This CDR3 is 17 amino acids long. Germline CDR1 is SGHNT and CDR2 is YYREEE (reference sequence). DNA for the CDR3: TGTGCCAGCAGCTTGGACGCTACTAGCGGGAGGACAGATACGCAGTATTTT. Protein: CASSLDATSGRTDTQYF.

This sequence joins TRBV6-5 and TRBJ2-3, with 14 positions matching TRBD2. Germline V lookup: CDR1 MNHEY, CDR2 SVGAGI. J was trimmed by 5 bases and V by 6 bases; bases with no gene match: 4. This CDR3 has 15 residues. CDR3 coding DNA: TGTGCCAGCAGCCGACTAGCGGGGGGGATAGATACGCAGTATTTT. Amino acid sequence: CASSRLAGGIDTQYF.

The chain joins TRBV11-2 to TRBJ2-5; the D call may be TRBD1 or TRBD2 (5 bases each). The CDR3 loop spans 14 amino acids. The V and J ends lost 6 bases and 2 bases respectively, with 13 bases between them. Germline V gives CDR1 SGHAT, CDR2 FQNNGV. The CDR3 sequence is CASRAFGGQETQYF. CDR3 in DNA: TGTGCCAGCAGGGCTTTTGGGGGTCAAGAGACCCAGTACTTC. The variable domain in full, completed from reference TRBV11-2 and TRBJ2-5, reads EAGVAQSPRYKIIEKRQSVAFWCNPISGHATLYWYQQILGQGPKLLIQFQNNGVVDDSQLPKDRFSAERLKGVDSTLKIQPAKLEDSAVYLCASRAFGGQETQYFGPGTRLLVL.

With regard to this clone: The junction departs from the called germline gene at one end, perhaps through a read error. The rearrangement joins TRBV7-2 to TRBJ2-4, with TRBD2 matching 11 bases. In germline, CDR1 is SGHTA, CDR2 FQGNSA. CDR3 length: 12 residues. The CDR3 coding sequence is TGTGCCAGCAGCTTACTAGCGGGGGGACTTGACTTC. Amino acid sequence: CASSLLAGGLDF.

CDR3 DNA: TGTGCCAGCAGCCATAGAGGGTTTTATGAAAAACTGTTTTTT. Translation: CASSHRGFYEKLFF. The rearrangement uses TRBV7-9 and TRBJ1-4; D not certain. Trimming removed 5 bases at V and 6 bases at J, with 13 bases between. The CDR3 runs 14 residues. The germline V gene has CDR1 SEHNR and CDR2 FQNEAQ (reference sequence).

The sample holds one count of this clone. The chain employs TRBV7-9 and TRBJ1-2, with D tentatively TRBD1 (5 bases). Germline-derived CDR1 and CDR2 are SEHNR and FQNEAQ (reference sequence). Trimming pared 5 bases from V and 4 bases from J, leaving 8 bases between. The CDR3 covers 12 residues. The CDR3 DNA reads TGTGCCAGCAGCCCCGACAGCTATGGCTACACCTTC. Translating gives CASSPDSYGYTF.

Concerning this clone itself: This specimen includes other DNA sequences encoding the same CDR3. This chain joins TRBV11-2 and TRBJ1-2; weak D call: TRBD1 (6 bases). With 5 bases removed from V and 5 bases from J, the gap between germline ends came to 12 bases. Germline V gene sequence: CDR1 SGHAT, CDR2 FQNNGV. The CDR3 runs to 13 residues. CDR3 DNA sequence: TGTGCCAGCAGCCCGGGGACACTATATGGCTACACCTTC. This translates into CASSPGTLYGYTF.

V gene TRBV30 combines with J gene TRBJ2-2; D call uncertain. Germline V gives CDR1 GTSNPN, CDR2 SVGIG (reference sequence). The CDR3 runs 15 residues. Deletions cut 4 bases from V and 1 base from J, with 13 bases between. For the CDR3, the DNA is TGTGCCTGGAATAGGCTACTTATGAACACCGGGGAGCTGTTTTTT. Its translation: CAWNRLLMNTGELFF.

This clone was counted only a few times. This sequence joins TRBV5-4 and TRBJ2-7, with a tentative D call TRBD2 (6 bases). Trimming took off 3 bases at V and 6 bases at J, with 10 bases between the two ends. Germline V gives CDR1 SGHNT, CDR2 YYREEE (reference sequence). CDR3 length: 12 amino acids. The CDR3 protein is CASSSGGGEQYF. CDR3 bases: TGTGCCAGCAGCTCCGGGGGAGGCGAGCAGTACTTC.